The rows below give T cell receptor beta chains drawn from one sample of a study of T cell responses to AZD1222 COVID-19 vaccine. Clones were sequenced by immunoSEQ multiplex PCR, and TCRdb holds only the in-frame ones, with some missing. The table lists 180,000 or so clones, 88% of them singletons. The sequenced sample was peripheral blood, obtained 28 days after the second AZD1222 dose. Every receptor here comes from an adult who received the AZD1222 COVID-19 vaccine. Each CDR3 is given with its conserved first and last residue. Fields, in order: D gene, V gene, clone size, J gene, CDR3 protein, CDR3 DNA. A D gene is named only where the DNA matches it firmly. Size tells how often a clone was seen (once, few, many) or the class of an expanded clone, and some rows leave it out.

d_gene: TRBD1; v_gene: TRBV4-2; abundance: NA; j_gene: TRBJ2-7; CDR3aa: CASSQAGQENYEQYF; CDR3nt: TGTGCCAGCAGCCAAGCAGGACAGGAGAACTACGAGCAGTACTTC
d_gene: NA; v_gene: TRBV9; abundance: NA; j_gene: TRBJ2-2; CDR3aa: CASGAGTGELFF; CDR3nt: TGTGCCAGCGGGGCAGGCACCGGGGAGCTGTTTTTT
d_gene: NA; v_gene: TRBV21-1; abundance: NA; j_gene: TRBJ1-6; CDR3aa: CASSTKRSSYNSPLHF; CDR3nt: TGTGCCAGCAGCACCAAGAGGAGCTCCTATAATTCACCCCTCCACTTT
d_gene: NA; v_gene: TRBV27; abundance: NA; j_gene: TRBJ2-1; CDR3aa: CASSLMGEQFF; CDR3nt: TGTGCCAGCAGCCTGATGGGTGAGCAGTTCTTC
d_gene: NA; v_gene: TRBV24-1; abundance: NA; j_gene: TRBJ2-7; CDR3aa: CATSDSRDIPSYEQYF; CDR3nt: TGTGCCACCAGTGATTCCCGGGACATACCCTCCTACGAGCAGTACTTC
d_gene: TRBD2; v_gene: TRBV5-4; abundance: NA; j_gene: TRBJ2-2; CDR3aa: CASSTWTSGNTGELFF; CDR3nt: TGTGCCAGCAGCACCTGGACTAGCGGGAACACCGGGGAGCTGTTTTTT
d_gene: NA; v_gene: TRBV28; abundance: NA; j_gene: TRBJ2-7; CDR3aa: CASSSTGSPSSYEQYF; CDR3nt: TGTGCCAGCAGTTCAACAGGGTCCCCAAGCTCCTACGAGCAGTACTTC
d_gene: NA; v_gene: TRBV5-5; abundance: NA; j_gene: TRBJ2-7; CDR3aa: CASSPSSYEQYF; CDR3nt: TGTGCCAGCAGCCCCAGCTCCTACGAGCAGTACTTC
d_gene: NA; v_gene: TRBV5-1; abundance: few; j_gene: TRBJ2-3; CDR3aa: CASSLGLATTDTQYF; CDR3nt: TGCGCCAGCAGCTTGGGGCTAGCCACCACAGATACGCAGTATTTT
d_gene: TRBD2; v_gene: TRBV9; abundance: NA; j_gene: TRBJ2-3; CDR3aa: CASSVGTSGDTQYF; CDR3nt: TGTGCCAGCAGCGTAGGGACTAGCGGGGATACGCAGTATTTT
d_gene: NA; v_gene: TRBV6-2/TRBV6-3; abundance: NA; j_gene: TRBJ2-2; CDR3aa: CASSRHSTNTGELFF; CDR3nt: TGTGCCAGCAGTCGGCATAGCACTAACACCGGGGAGCTGTTTTTT
d_gene: TRBD1; v_gene: TRBV4-3; abundance: NA; j_gene: TRBJ2-7; CDR3aa: CASSLAQGARDEQYF; CDR3nt: TGCGCCAGCAGCCTAGCACAGGGGGCGCGGGACGAGCAGTACTTC
d_gene: NA; v_gene: TRBV28; abundance: NA; j_gene: TRBJ2-7; CDR3aa: CASSAGREPYEQYF; CDR3nt: TGTGCCAGCAGTGCGGGACGGGAACCCTACGAGCAGTACTTC